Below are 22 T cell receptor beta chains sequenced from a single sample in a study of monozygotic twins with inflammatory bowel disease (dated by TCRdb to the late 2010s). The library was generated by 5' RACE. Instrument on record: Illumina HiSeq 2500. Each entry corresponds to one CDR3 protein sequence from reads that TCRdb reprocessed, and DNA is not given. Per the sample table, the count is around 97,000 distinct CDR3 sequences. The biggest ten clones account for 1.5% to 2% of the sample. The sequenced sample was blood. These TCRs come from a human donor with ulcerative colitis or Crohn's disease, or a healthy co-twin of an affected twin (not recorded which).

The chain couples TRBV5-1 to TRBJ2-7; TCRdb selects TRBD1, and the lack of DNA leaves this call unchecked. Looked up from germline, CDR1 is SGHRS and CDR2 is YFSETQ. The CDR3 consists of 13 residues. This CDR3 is CASSAQGGYEQYF.

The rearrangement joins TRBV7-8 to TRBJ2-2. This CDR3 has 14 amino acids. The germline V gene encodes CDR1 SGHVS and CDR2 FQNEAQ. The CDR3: CASSRVRDTGELFF.

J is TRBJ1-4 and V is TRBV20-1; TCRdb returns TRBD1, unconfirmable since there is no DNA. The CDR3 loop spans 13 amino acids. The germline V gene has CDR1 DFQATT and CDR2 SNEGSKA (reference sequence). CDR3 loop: CSARGRTNEKLFF.

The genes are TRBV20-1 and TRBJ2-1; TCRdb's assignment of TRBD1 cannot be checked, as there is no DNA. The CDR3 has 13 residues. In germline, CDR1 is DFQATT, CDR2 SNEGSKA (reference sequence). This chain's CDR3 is CSARRGAANEQFF.

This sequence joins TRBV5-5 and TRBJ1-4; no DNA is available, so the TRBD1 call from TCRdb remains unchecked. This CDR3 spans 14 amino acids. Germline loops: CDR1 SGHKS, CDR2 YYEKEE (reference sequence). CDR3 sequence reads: CASSLRGTEGKLFF.

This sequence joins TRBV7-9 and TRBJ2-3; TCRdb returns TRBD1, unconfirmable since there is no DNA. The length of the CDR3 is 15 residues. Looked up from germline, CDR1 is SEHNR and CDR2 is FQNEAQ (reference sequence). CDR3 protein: CASSWDPGPADTQYF.

CDR3 sequence reads: CAIKQGTPVGTDTQYF. V usage is TRBV10-3 and J usage is TRBJ2-3; TCRdb picks TRBD2, but there is no DNA to check that call. This CDR3 has 16 residues. Germline V gene sequence: CDR1 ENHRY, CDR2 SYGVKD.

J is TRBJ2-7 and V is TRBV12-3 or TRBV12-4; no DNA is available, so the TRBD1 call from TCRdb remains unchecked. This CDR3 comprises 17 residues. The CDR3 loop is CASSSENRGPKLFEQYF.

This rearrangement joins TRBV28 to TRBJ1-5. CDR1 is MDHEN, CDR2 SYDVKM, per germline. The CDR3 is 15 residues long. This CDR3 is CASRPWAEGNQPQHF.

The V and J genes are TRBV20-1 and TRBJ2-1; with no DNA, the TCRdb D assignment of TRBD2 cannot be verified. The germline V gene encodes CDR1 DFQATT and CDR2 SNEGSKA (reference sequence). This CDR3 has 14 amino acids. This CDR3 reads CSATRTSGGNEQFF.

The CDR3 sequence is CASSLGQGVPYEQYF. The chain joins TRBV7-8 to TRBJ2-7; TCRdb lists TRBD1, though no DNA is available to test this call. This CDR3 is built from 15 residues. Germline V gene sequence: CDR1 SGHVS, CDR2 FQNEAQ. The whole variable domain, filled in from reference TRBV7-8 and TRBJ2-7, reads GAGVSQSPRYKVAKRGQDVALRCDPISGHVSLFWYQQALGQGPEFLTYFQNEAQLDKSGLPSDRFFAERPEGSVSTLKIQRTQQEDSAVYLCASSLGQGVPYEQYFGPGTRLTVT.

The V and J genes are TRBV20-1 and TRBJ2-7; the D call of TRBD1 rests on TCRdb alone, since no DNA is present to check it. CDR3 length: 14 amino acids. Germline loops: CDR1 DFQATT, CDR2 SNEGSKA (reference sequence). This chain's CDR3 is CSARDGAGPYEQYF.

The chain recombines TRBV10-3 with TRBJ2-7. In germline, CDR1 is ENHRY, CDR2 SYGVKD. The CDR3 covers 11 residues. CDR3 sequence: CATGSGNEQYF.

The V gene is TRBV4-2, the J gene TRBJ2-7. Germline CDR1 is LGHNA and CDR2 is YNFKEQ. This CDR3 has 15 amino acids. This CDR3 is CASSQDLAATYEQYF.

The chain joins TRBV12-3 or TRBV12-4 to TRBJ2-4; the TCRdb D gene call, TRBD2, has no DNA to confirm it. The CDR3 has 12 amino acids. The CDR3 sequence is CASRAGPNIQYF.

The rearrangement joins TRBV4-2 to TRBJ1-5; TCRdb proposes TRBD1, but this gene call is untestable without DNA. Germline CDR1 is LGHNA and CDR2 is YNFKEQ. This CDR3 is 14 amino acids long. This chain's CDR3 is CASSQTQGTQPQHF.

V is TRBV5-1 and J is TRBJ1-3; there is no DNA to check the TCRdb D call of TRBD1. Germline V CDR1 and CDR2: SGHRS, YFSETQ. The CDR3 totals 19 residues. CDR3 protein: CASSRTGGGLLASGNTIYF.

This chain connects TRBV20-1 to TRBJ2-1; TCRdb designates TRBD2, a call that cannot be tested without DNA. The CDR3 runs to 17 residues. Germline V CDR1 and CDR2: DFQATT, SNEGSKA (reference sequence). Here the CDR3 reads CSARVRSRLAGGNEQFF.

Here the CDR3 reads CASSLRSLYEQYF. The chain employs TRBV12-3 or TRBV12-4 and TRBJ2-7. The CDR3 spans 13 residues.

CDR3 sequence reads: CASSLQGDYGYTF. The V gene is TRBV27, the J gene TRBJ1-2; the D call from TCRdb, TRBD1, cannot be confirmed without DNA. The CDR3 contains 13 residues. In germline, CDR1 is MNHEY, CDR2 SMNVEV (reference sequence).

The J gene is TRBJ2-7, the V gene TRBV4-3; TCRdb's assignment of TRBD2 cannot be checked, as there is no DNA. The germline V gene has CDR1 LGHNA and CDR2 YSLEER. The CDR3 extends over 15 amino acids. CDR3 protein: CASSQDQGSTYEQYF.

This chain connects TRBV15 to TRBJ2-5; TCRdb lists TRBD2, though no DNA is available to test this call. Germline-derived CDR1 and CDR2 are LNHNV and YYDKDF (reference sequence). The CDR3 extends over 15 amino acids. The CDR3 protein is CATSRDGRVGETQYF. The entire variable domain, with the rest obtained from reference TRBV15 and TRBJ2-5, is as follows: DAMVIQNPRYQVTQFGKPVTLSCSQTLNHNVMYWYQQKSSQAPKLLFHYYDKDFNNEADTPDNFQSRRPNTSFCFLDIRSPGLGDTAMYLCATSRDGRVGETQYFGPGTRLLVL.